This entry features one T cell receptor (beta chain) sequence. What it binds is not known. These data come from a study of beta chain features in type 1 diabetes. Overall study results and limits: TCRB CDR3 length was moderately but significantly reduced in all four CD4+ subsets of Type 1 diabetes patients.

After removal of 4 bases from V and 7 bases from J, the junction contained 13 bases not matched to a gene. The CDR3 contains 15 residues. Per germline, CDR1 SGHTS and CDR2 YDEGEE. cDNA synthesis used the whole RNA isolate, giving expressed TCRB sequences. Assay: immunoSEQ multiplex PCR; the TCRdb copy retains only in-frame clones and omits some. The table lists a few hundred thousand clones, 8.5% to 10% of them singletons. The V gene is TRBV5-8, the J gene TRBJ1-2; 7 bases fit TRBD1. The receptor was isolated from a man aged 25 to 40 with type 1 diabetes. The sample taken for sequencing was central memory CD4+ T cells from blood. CDR3 residues: CASSQEKSGGRGYTF. As DNA, the CDR3 is TGTGCCAGCAGCCAAGAGAAGTCAGGGGGACGTGGCTACACCTTC.